This TCR beta chain was observed in a study of chemoradiotherapy in HPV16-positive cancers. Overall study context: Functional T-cell assays on a couple of HPV16-positive patients' cells defined candidate HPV-specific clones and common TCR motifs. Study outcomes and limitations: Better recurrence-free survival went with HPV-responsive T-cell expansion in HPV16-positive patients.

This CDR3 spans 11 amino acids. Germline loops: CDR1 SEHNR, CDR2 FQNEAQ (reference sequence). Trimming took off 5 bases at V and 4 bases at J, with 5 bases between the two ends. In regard to this clone: Antigen: not known.

The data were produced by immunoSEQ multiplex PCR, yet TCRdb's version contains in-frame clones alone and is incomplete. Here the sample spans a few thousand clones, approximately 94% being singletons. The source was tumor tissue, collected from a patient who underwent chemoradiotherapy. The sequence came from a human donor with HPV-associated anogenital cancer. The chain has TRBV7-9 and TRBJ1-2; weak D call: TRBD1 (5 bases). CDR3 sequence: CASSQGYGYTF. In nucleotides, the CDR3 is TGTGCCAGCAGCCAGGGCTATGGCTACACCTTC.